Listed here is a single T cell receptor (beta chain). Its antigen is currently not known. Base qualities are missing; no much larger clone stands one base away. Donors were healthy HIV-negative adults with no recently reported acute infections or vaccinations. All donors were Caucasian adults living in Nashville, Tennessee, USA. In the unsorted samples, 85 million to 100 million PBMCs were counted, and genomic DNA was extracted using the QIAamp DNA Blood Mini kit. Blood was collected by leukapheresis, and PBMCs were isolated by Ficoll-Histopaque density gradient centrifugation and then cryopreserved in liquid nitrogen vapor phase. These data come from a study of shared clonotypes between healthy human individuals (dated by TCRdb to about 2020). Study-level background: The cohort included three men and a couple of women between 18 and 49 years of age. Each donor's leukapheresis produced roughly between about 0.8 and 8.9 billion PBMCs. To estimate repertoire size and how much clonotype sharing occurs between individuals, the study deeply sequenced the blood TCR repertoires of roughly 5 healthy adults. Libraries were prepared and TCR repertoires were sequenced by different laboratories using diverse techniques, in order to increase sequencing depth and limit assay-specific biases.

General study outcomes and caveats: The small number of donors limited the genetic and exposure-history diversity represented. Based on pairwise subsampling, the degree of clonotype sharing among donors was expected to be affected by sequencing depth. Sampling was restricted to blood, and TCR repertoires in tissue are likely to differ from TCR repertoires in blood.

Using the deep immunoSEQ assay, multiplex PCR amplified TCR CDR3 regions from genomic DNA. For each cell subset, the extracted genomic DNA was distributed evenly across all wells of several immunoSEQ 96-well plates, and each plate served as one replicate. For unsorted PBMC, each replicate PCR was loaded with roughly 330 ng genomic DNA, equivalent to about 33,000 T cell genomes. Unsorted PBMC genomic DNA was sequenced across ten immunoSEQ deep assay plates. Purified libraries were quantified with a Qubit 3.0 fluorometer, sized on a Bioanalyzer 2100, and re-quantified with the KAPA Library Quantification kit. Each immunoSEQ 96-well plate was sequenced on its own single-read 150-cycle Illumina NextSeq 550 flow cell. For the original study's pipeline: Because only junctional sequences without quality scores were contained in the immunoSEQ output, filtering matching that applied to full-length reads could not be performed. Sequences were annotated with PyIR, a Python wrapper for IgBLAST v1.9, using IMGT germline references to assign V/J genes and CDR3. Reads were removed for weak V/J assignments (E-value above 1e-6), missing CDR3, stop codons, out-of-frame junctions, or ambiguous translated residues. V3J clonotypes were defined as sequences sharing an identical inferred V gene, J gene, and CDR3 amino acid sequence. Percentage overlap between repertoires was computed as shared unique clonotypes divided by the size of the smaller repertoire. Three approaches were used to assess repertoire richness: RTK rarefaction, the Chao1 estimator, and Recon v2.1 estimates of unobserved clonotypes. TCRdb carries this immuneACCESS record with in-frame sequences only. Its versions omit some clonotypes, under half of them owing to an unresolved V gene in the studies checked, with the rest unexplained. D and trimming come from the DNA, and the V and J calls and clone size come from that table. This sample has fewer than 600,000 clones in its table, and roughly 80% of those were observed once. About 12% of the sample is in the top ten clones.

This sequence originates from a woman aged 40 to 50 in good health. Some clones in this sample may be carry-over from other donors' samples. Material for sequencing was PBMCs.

CDR3 sequence: CASSHQTAVGYGYTF. The DNA sequence reads TGCGCCAGCAGCCACCAGACGGCCGTCGGGTATGGCTACACCTTC. The chain is made from TRBV5-1 and TRBJ1-2; the D gene is not confidently resolved. The V and J ends are trimmed by 4 bases and 5 bases, leaving 18 bases between them. Per the germline V gene, SGHRS is the CDR1 and YFSETQ is the CDR2. The CDR3 runs 15 residues from the cysteine to the phenylalanine. The CDR3 DNA has 45 bases and is translated from base 1.